A single sample is the source of the 22 T cell receptor beta chains below, sequenced in a study of blood T cell repertoires in COVID-19. Libraries were prepared by immunoSEQ multiplex PCR; TCRdb keeps only in-frame clonotypes and omits some of them. The repertoire consists of under 150,000 clones, with roughly 90% occurring once and the leading ten covering 2.3%. Material for sequencing was PBMCs or T cells enriched from blood (not recorded which). These receptor sequences come from a woman aged 45-65 years who had recovered from COVID-19.

Regarding this clone: At one boundary the junction diverges from the germline segment, which might be a read error. The chain is built from TRBV5-4 and TRBJ2-7; weak D call: TRBD2 (6 bases). Germline CDR1 is SGHNT and CDR2 is YYREEE (reference sequence). This CDR3 comprises 13 residues. The chain's CDR3 is CASSLMGGWEPGF. CDR3 DNA: TGTGCCAGCAGCTTAATGGGAGGCTGGGAGCCGGGCTTC. Full variable domain (missing parts from reference TRBV5-4 and TRBJ2-7): ETGVTQSPTHLIKTRGQQVTLRCSSQSGHNTVSWYQQALGQGPQFIFQYYREEENGRGNFPPRFSGLQFPNYSSELNVNALELDDSALYLCASSLMGGWEPGFGPGTRLTVT.

The rearrangement links TRBV18 to TRBJ1-4, with D possibly being TRBD1 (6 bases). CDR1 and CDR2 (germline): KGHSH, LQKENI. The CDR3 is 14 amino acids. Trimming pared 1 base from V and 5 bases from J, leaving 8 bases between. CDR3 coding DNA: TGTGCCAGCTCACCACAGCAGGGGAATGAAAAACTGTTTTTT. Translating gives CASSPQQGNEKLFF.

The gene calls are TRBV11-2 and TRBJ2-1, with a tentative D call TRBD2 (6 bases). Germline assignment: CDR1 SGHAT and CDR2 FQNNGV. The CDR3 is made up of 14 amino acids. V shed 3 bases and J shed 3 bases, with 9 bases lying between them. The CDR3 loop is CASSFAGRYNEQFF. CDR3 DNA sequence: TGTGCCAGCAGCTTCGCGGGACGCTACAATGAGCAGTTCTTC. The variable domain in full, completed from reference TRBV11-2 and TRBJ2-1, reads EAGVAQSPRYKIIEKRQSVAFWCNPISGHATLYWYQQILGQGPKLLIQFQNNGVVDDSQLPKDRFSAERLKGVDSTLKIQPAKLEDSAVYLCASSFAGRYNEQFFGPGTRLTVL.

The rearrangement links TRBV20-1 to TRBJ2-5; D uncertain. This CDR3 has 10 amino acids. CDR1 DFQATT and CDR2 SNEGSKA come from the germline V gene (reference sequence). Trimming left V 5 bases short and J 4 bases short, with 5 bases between. CDR3 residues: CSALGETQYF. The CDR3 nucleotides read TGCAGTGCTCTCGGAGAGACCCAGTACTTC.

The rearrangement joins TRBV14 to TRBJ2-3, with D unresolved. Germline values: CDR1 SGHDN, CDR2 FVKESK. V lost 8 bases, J lost 5 bases, and 20 bases lay in between. This CDR3 contains 15 residues. The CDR3 sequence: CASGESRSSGDTQYF. In DNA form, the CDR3 reads TGTGCCAGCGGAGAATCTAGATCTTCTGGAGATACGCAGTATTTT.

CDR3 residues: CASSDSKERGVIAKNIQYF. CDR3 nucleotides: TGTGCCAGCAGTGACTCGAAAGAACGGGGGGTGATAGCCAAAAACATTCAGTACTTC. The rearrangement links TRBV6-4 to TRBJ2-4, with 7 nucleotides matching TRBD2. This CDR3 is built from 19 residues. Trimming removed 0 bases from V and 0 bases from J; junction bases left unmatched: 11. CDR1 is MRHNA, CDR2 SNTAGT, per germline.

The CDR3 nucleotides are TGTGCCAGCAGCCCCGCTAGGACAGCGAACACTGAAGCTTTCTTT. Protein product: CASSPARTANTEAFF. This chain uses TRBV7-8 with TRBJ1-1, with TRBD1 as a possible D gene (6 bases). The CDR3 sequence is 15 residues long. V was shortened by 5 bases and J by 1 base, with 14 bases between the two germline ends. CDR1 and CDR2 (germline): SGHVS, FQNEAQ.

This clone appeared a few times. V usage is TRBV12-3 or TRBV12-4 and J usage is TRBJ2-5; TRBD1 matches at 7 bases. Unmatched junction bases numbered 0, after V lost 1 base and J lost 4 bases. The CDR3 covers 13 residues. The CDR3 loop is CASSLGTGETQYF. The CDR3 DNA sequence: TGTGCCAGCAGTTTAGGGACAGGAGAGACCCAGTACTTC.

The chain is built from TRBV3-1 (or the pseudogene TRBV3-2) and TRBJ1-6, with D possibly being TRBD1 (5 bases). V lost 0 bases and J 7 bases, leaving 16 bases between the germline ends. Germline V gene lookup returns CDR1 LGHDT and CDR2 YNNKEL (reference sequence). This CDR3 has 17 amino acids. CDR3 region: CASSQDLGGSGNSPLHF. The CDR3 bases are TGTGCCAGCAGCCAAGATTTGGGGGGGAGTGGGAATTCACCCCTCCACTTT.

This chain links TRBV7-3 with TRBJ1-1; D unresolved. The CDR3 loop spans 15 amino acids. V was trimmed by 1 base and J by 5 bases, leaving 14 bases between them. The V gene's germline CDR1 is SGHTA and CDR2 FQGTGA. The CDR3 loop is CASSLIYGDWTEAFF. For the CDR3, the DNA is TGTGCCAGCAGCTTAATATACGGGGATTGGACTGAAGCTTTCTTT.

The chain is built from TRBV6-1 and TRBJ2-1, with 7 nucleotides matching TRBD1. The V and J ends lost 4 bases and 8 bases, in that order; junction bases with no gene match: 14. The CDR3 consists of 16 residues. Germline V gene lookup returns CDR1 MNHNS and CDR2 SASEGT. Written as DNA, the CDR3 is TGTGCCAGCAGTGTCTACAGGGGTGGAACTTACGATGAGCAGTTCTTC. Translating gives CASSVYRGGTYDEQFF.

This clone was detected only once. This chain links TRBV19 with TRBJ1-5; 7 bases align to TRBD1. V shed 2 bases, J shed 8 bases, and the junction held 9 bases outside the gene matches. Germline loops: CDR1 LNHDA, CDR2 SQIVND (reference sequence). The CDR3 totals 15 residues. CDR3 region: CASSIPTGDVEPQHF. The CDR3, as DNA: TGTGCCAGTAGTATACCTACAGGGGATGTTGAGCCCCAGCATTTT.

V gene TRBV7-9 combines with J gene TRBJ1-1, with a weak D call TRBD1 (6 bases). Between the trimmed V and J ends, which lost 2 bases and 12 bases, there was a span of 13 bases. The CDR3 is 12 amino acids. CDR1 and CDR2 (germline): SEHNR, FQNEAQ (reference sequence). DNA for the CDR3: TGTGCCAGCAGCTTAAGGGCAGGGACATCTTTCTTT. This codes for CASSLRAGTSFF.

This chain links TRBV27 with TRBJ1-2, with unresolved D. The V gene lost 3 bases and the J gene lost 2 bases, with 7 bases spanning the gap. The germline V gene encodes CDR1 MNHEY and CDR2 SMNVEV (reference sequence). This CDR3 has 13 amino acids. CDR3 region: CASSFGLNYGYTF. The CDR3 DNA reads TGTGCCAGCAGTTTTGGACTGAACTATGGCTACACCTTC.

The chain links TRBV4-3 to TRBJ2-2; perhaps TRBD2 as D (6 bases). With 4 bases removed from V and 5 bases from J, the gap between germline ends came to 14 bases. This CDR3 region has 15 residues. The V gene's germline CDR1 is LGHNA and CDR2 YSLEER. DNA of the CDR3: TGCGCCAGCAGCCCACGGGGGACGGGGACCGGGGAGCTGTTTTTT. It yields the protein CASSPRGTGTGELFF.

The V gene is TRBV25-1, the J gene TRBJ1-2; no clear D. V gave up 1 base and J gave up 4 bases, with 13 bases separating them. CDR3 length: 15 residues. Germline V gives CDR1 MGHDK, CDR2 SYGVNS. The CDR3 nucleotides read TGTGCCAGCAGTGAATGGGAAGGGAGCTCCTATGGCTACACCTTC. It is translated as CASSEWEGSSYGYTF.

The chain combines TRBV7-2 with TRBJ2-7; the D is unclear. Germline CDR1 reads SGHTA; CDR2 reads FQGNSA. The CDR3 length is 13 residues. V was clipped by 1 base and J by 4 bases, with 8 bases between them. CDR3 loop: CASSLGTRYEQYF. Written as DNA, the CDR3 is TGTGCCAGCAGCTTAGGAACAAGATACGAGCAGTACTTC.

This rearrangement joins TRBV11-2 to TRBJ2-7; tentatively, D is TRBD1 (6 bases). Trimming cost V 4 bases and J 2 bases, with 18 bases left between them. Germline-derived CDR1 and CDR2 are SGHAT and FQNNGV. The CDR3 is 16 residues long. CDR3 in amino acids: CASSSPTGTRTYEQYF. DNA of the CDR3: TGTGCCAGCAGCTCCCCGACAGGAACAAGAACCTACGAGCAGTACTTC.

The V call is TRBV7-9, the J call TRBJ2-3; 7 nucleotides agree with TRBD1. Germline V CDR1 and CDR2: SEHNR, FQNEAQ (reference sequence). The trim removed 8 bases at V and 2 bases at J, leaving 4 bases unmatched. The CDR3 runs to 13 residues. In DNA form, the CDR3 reads TGTGCCAGCGGGACAGAAGACACAGATACGCAGTATTTT. Amino acid sequence: CASGTEDTDTQYF.

The chain is built from TRBV9 and TRBJ2-3; D is unclear. The ends were cut back, 3 bases at V and 6 bases at J, with 8 bases in the middle. Per the germline V gene, CDR1 is SGDLS and CDR2 is YYNGEE. CDR3 length equals 12 residues. CDR3 region: CASSAVGDTQYF. The DNA of the CDR3 is TGTGCCAGCAGCGCCGTCGGGGATACGCAGTATTTT. Complete variable domain (other parts from reference TRBV9 and TRBJ2-3): DSGVTQTPKHLITATGQRVTLRCSPRSGDLSVYWYQQSLDQGLQFLIQYYNGEERAKGNILERFSAQQFPDLHSELNLSSLELGDSALYFCASSAVGDTQYFGPGTRLTVL.

This chain uses TRBV5-6 with TRBJ2-3, with D maybe TRBD1 (6 bases). Deletions cut 0 bases from V and 2 bases from J, with 13 bases between. The CDR3 is 16 residues long. CDR1 and CDR2 (germline): SGHDT, YYEEEE. CDR3 loop: CASSLALRDTTDTQYF. As DNA, the CDR3 is TGTGCCAGCAGCTTGGCTTTAAGGGACACCACAGATACGCAGTATTTT.

This clone was picked up one time. The chain uses TRBV11-3 and TRBJ2-2, with D maybe TRBD1 (7 bases). The V end lost 5 bases, the J end lost 7 bases, and 20 bases lay between the germline ends. This CDR3 has 16 residues. CDR1 is SGHNT and CDR2 is YENEEA in the germline V gene. The CDR3 protein is CASSPQGGSMDGELFF. DNA for the CDR3: TGTGCCAGCAGCCCCCAGGGGGGAAGTATGGACGGGGAGCTGTTTTTT.